The 26 T cell receptor beta chains in this list originate from one sample, sequenced in a study of cytomegalovirus exposure and HLA in healthy donors. Primers included in the PCR were 60 Vbeta and 13 Jbeta primers. Sequenced by immunoSEQ multiplex PCR; TCRdb stores in-frame clones only, minus some. Seen here are roughly 120,000 clones, 77% observed once, and the top ten hold roughly 13%. The sequenced sample was PBMCs. The source of these receptors is a woman in her thirties or forties in good health and CMV-seropositive.

The gene calls are TRBV2 and TRBJ1-1, with 8 bases lining up with TRBD1. The CDR3 is 15 amino acids. V trimming: 6 bases; J trimming: 5 bases; junction bases outside the gene matches: 11. The germline gives CDR1 SNHLY, CDR2 FYNNEI. In nucleotides, the CDR3 is TGTGCCAGCAGGAAACAGGGGGGAGAGAAAACTGAAGCTTTCTTT. Translated: CASRKQGGEKTEAFF.

The V call is TRBV9, the J call TRBJ2-2; D unclear. The CDR3 loop spans 16 amino acids. Germline CDR1 SGDLS, CDR2 YYNGEE. Trimming left V 0 bases short and J 1 base short, with 10 bases between. The CDR3 nucleotides are TGTGCCAGCAGCGTAGGCCACACACGGAACACCGGGGAGCTGTTTTTT. Translation: CASSVGHTRNTGELFF.

CDR3 loop: CATSRLAGNTGELFF. The DNA for the CDR3 is TGTGCCACCTCGAGACTAGCGGGGAACACCGGGGAGCTGTTTTTT. V is TRBV6-5 and J is TRBJ2-2; 10 bases are a match to TRBD2. CDR3 length: 15 residues. Germline CDR1 is MNHEY and CDR2 is SVGAGI. Germline trimming cut 10 bases from V and 1 base from J; bases unmatched to any gene: 6.

The chain employs TRBV9 and TRBJ2-5; D is perhaps TRBD1 (5 bases). The germline V gene encodes CDR1 SGDLS and CDR2 YYNGEE. The CDR3 extends over 15 amino acids. Deletions cut 0 bases from V and 4 bases from J, with 13 bases between. CDR3 sequence: CASSVGVGRVETQYF. CDR3 bases: TGTGCCAGCAGCGTAGGGGTAGGCAGGGTAGAGACCCAGTACTTC.

About this clone: This sample also contains other DNA sequences that code for the same CDR3. This rearrangement joins TRBV14 to TRBJ2-3, with TRBD2 as a possible D gene (6 bases). The V end was cut by 1 base, the J end by 9 bases, with 14 bases between. The germline gives CDR1 SGHDN, CDR2 FVKESK. This CDR3 has 14 residues. In DNA form, the CDR3 reads TGTGCCAGCAGCCAAGGCGGGGCGGGTGAGACGCAGTATTTT. This codes for CASSQGGAGETQYF.

This clone has more than one count but fewer than ten. V is TRBV6-5 and J is TRBJ2-7, with a weak D call TRBD1 (5 bases). The CDR3 has 15 residues. V shed 2 bases and J shed 1 base, with 12 bases lying between them. CDR1 MNHEY and CDR2 SVGAGI come from the germline V gene. The CDR3 nucleotides read TGTGCCAGCAGTTACCACCGACAGAGGTCCTACGAGCAGTACTTC. Protein: CASSYHRQRSYEQYF.

As to this clone: Additional DNA sequences in this sample encode the identical CDR3. The DNA for the CDR3 is TGTGCCAGCAGTCAGCCCGGGAGGGATGAAAAACTGTTTTTT. It translates to CASSQPGRDEKLFF. This chain joins TRBV4-2 and TRBJ1-4; D call uncertain. V dropped 6 bases and J dropped 6 bases, with 14 bases sitting between them. The CDR3 runs to 14 residues. Germline CDR1 reads LGHNA; CDR2 reads YNFKEQ.

The gene calls are TRBV2 and TRBJ2-5; a weak D match, TRBD2 (6 bases). The CDR3 runs 15 residues. V was cut by 4 bases and J by 5 bases, with 17 bases left in between. Germline CDR1 reads SNHLY; CDR2 reads FYNNEI. CDR3 coding DNA: TGTGCCAGCAGTGGGGAGCGGGCTGGTGGGGAGACCCAGTACTTC. Encoded protein: CASSGERAGGETQYF.

The J gene is TRBJ1-5, the V gene TRBV28, with a tentative D call TRBD1 (5 bases). Trimming took 3 bases from V and 2 from J, leaving 8 bases between them. The CDR3 has 14 amino acids. The germline V gene encodes CDR1 MDHEN and CDR2 SYDVKM. The chain's CDR3 is CASSFRAGNQPQHF. The CDR3 nucleotides are TGTGCCAGCAGTTTCAGGGCCGGCAATCAGCCCCAGCATTTT.

The chain combines TRBV11-2 with TRBJ2-7; 7 positions agree with TRBD1. CDR3 length: 14 residues. J lost 3 bases, V lost 0 bases, and 2 bases had no gene match. Germline loops: CDR1 SGHAT, CDR2 FQNNGV. The CDR3 DNA reads TGTGCCAGCAGCTTAGACGGGACAGTCTACGAGCAGTACTTC. Amino acid sequence: CASSLDGTVYEQYF.

The rearrangement joins TRBV29-1 to TRBJ1-2, with 12 bases fitting TRBD1. The CDR3 totals 16 residues. Unmatched junction bases numbered 11, after V lost 5 bases and J lost 4 bases. The V gene's germline CDR1 is SQVTM and CDR2 ANQGSEA. The CDR3 DNA reads TGCAGCGTTCCTTTACCGGGACAGGGGGCGCCCTATGGCTACACCTTC. This encodes CSVPLPGQGAPYGYTF.

This rearrangement joins TRBV2 to TRBJ2-3; 9 positions agree with TRBD2. The germline gives CDR1 SNHLY, CDR2 FYNNEI. This CDR3 is built from 16 residues. The V segment lost 1 base and the J segment 2 bases; nucleotides outside the gene matches: 4. The CDR3 DNA is TGTGCCAGCAGTGAAGAGCTAGCGGGGACCACAGATACGCAGTATTTT. Protein product: CASSEELAGTTDTQYF.

This chain connects TRBV18 to TRBJ2-3; D may be TRBD2 (5 bases). The germline gives CDR1 KGHSH, CDR2 LQKENI. With 4 bases removed from V and 6 bases from J, the gap between germline ends came to 11 bases. The CDR3 runs to 13 residues. The CDR3 nucleotides are TGTGCCAGCTCACAACTAGATTTTGATACGCAGTATTTT. Its translation: CASSQLDFDTQYF.

The chain recombines TRBV6-6 with TRBJ2-2; 7 bases match TRBD2. With 11 bases clipped from V and 7 bases from J, the junction kept 13 bases outside the gene matches. In germline, CDR1 is MNHNY, CDR2 SVGAGI (reference sequence). This CDR3 spans 14 amino acids. This chain's CDR3 is CASSPRERSGELFF. As DNA, the CDR3 is TGTGCCTCCTCCCCGCGGGAGAGGAGCGGGGAGCTGTTTTTT.

The genes are TRBV30 and TRBJ2-7; D unclear. The germline CDR1 and CDR2 sequences are GTSNPN and SVGIG (reference sequence). Trimming pared 1 base from V and 6 bases from J, leaving 4 bases between. This CDR3 is 10 amino acids long. CDR3 bases: TGTGCCTGGAGTGACAGCGAGCAGTACTTC. Translation: CAWSDSEQYF.

This clone was observed a handful of times. The chain uses TRBV4-1 and TRBJ2-1; 13 bases match TRBD2. V gave up 4 bases and J gave up 0 bases; unmatched junction bases: 0. This CDR3 comprises 16 residues. Germline-derived CDR1 and CDR2 are MGHRA and YSYEKL. CDR3 DNA sequence: TGCGCCAGCAGCCGGACTAGCGGGAGCTCCTACAATGAGCAGTTCTTC. Amino acids: CASSRTSGSSYNEQFF.

The gene calls are TRBV6-1 and TRBJ2-7; D gene uncertain. V lost 3 bases to trimming and J lost 2 bases, with 11 bases between them. CDR1 is MNHNS, CDR2 SASEGT, per germline. This CDR3 contains 14 residues. The CDR3 DNA is TGTGCCAGCAGTGACCCTACCTTAACCTACGAGCAGTACTTC. Translating it yields CASSDPTLTYEQYF.

The V gene is TRBV11-1, the J gene TRBJ2-3; tentatively, D is TRBD2 (6 bases). CDR1 is SGHAT and CDR2 is FQDESV in the germline V gene (reference sequence). The V end was cut by 1 base, the J end by 2 bases, with 10 bases between. The CDR3 covers 15 residues. This CDR3 is CASSLGGGLTDTQYF. DNA for the CDR3: TGTGCCAGCAGCTTAGGTGGGGGACTCACAGATACGCAGTATTTT.

DNA of the CDR3: TGTGCCAGCAGCTTGGACAGCCTCTATGGCTACACCTTC. This codes for CASSLDSLYGYTF. The chain joins TRBV6-1 to TRBJ1-2; D perhaps matches TRBD1 (6 bases). Deletions cut 6 bases from V and 4 bases from J, with 12 bases between. The germline gives CDR1 MNHNS, CDR2 SASEGT. The CDR3 runs to 13 residues.

Comment on this clone: A junction boundary mismatches the germline segment, possibly from a read error. The genes are TRBV7-7 and TRBJ2-1; 7 bases are shared with TRBD1. The CDR3 loop spans 16 amino acids. Germline lookup yields CDR1 SSHAT and CDR2 FNYEAQ (reference sequence). The CDR3 DNA reads as TGTGCTAGCAGCTTAGGGGGCTTACAGGGAAACAATGAGCAGTTCTTC. Its protein product is CASSLGGLQGNNEQFF.

Comments on this clone: One end of the junction is discordant with germline, which a read error may explain. V is TRBV5-1 and J is TRBJ1-1, with TRBD1 as a possible D gene (6 bases). CDR3 length: 12 amino acids. The germline gives CDR1 SGHRS, CDR2 YFSETQ. CDR3 in DNA: TGTGCCAGCAGCAGGACAGCCACTGAAGCTTTCTTT. This translates into CASSRTATEAFF.

This chain connects TRBV6-6 to TRBJ1-1, with TRBD1 matching over 7 bases. CDR1 is MNHNY, CDR2 SVGAGI, per germline (reference sequence). Trimming at V came to 6 bases and at J to 2 bases, leaving 9 bases not matched to a gene. The CDR3 totals 15 residues. CDR3 sequence: CASRDRQGINTEAFF. The CDR3 coding sequence is TGTGCCAGCAGAGACCGACAGGGTATAAACACTGAAGCTTTCTTT.

This clone was counted once. This rearrangement joins TRBV29-1 to TRBJ2-1; 15 bases map to TRBD2. V dropped 5 bases and J dropped 3; count of bases not matched to a gene: 11. CDR1 is SQVTM, CDR2 ANQGSEA, per germline. The CDR3 totals 18 residues. This chain's CDR3 is CSVQGGLAGGSDYNEQFF. The CDR3 DNA sequence: TGCAGCGTTCAAGGGGGACTAGCGGGAGGTTCGGACTACAATGAGCAGTTCTTC.

This chain uses TRBV10-2 with TRBJ1-2; TRBD1 agrees at 9 bases. Germline V gene data show CDR1 as WSHSY and CDR2 as SAAADI. The ends lost 2 bases at V and 6 bases at J; junction bases unmatched: 1. The CDR3 length is 13 residues. For the CDR3, the DNA is TGCGCCAGCAGTGAGACAGGGGGCGATGGCTACACCTTC. Its protein product is CASSETGGDGYTF.

This rearrangement joins TRBV5-3 to TRBJ2-3, with no clear D. TRBV5-3 is assigned to the ORF class and has an uncertain function. The ends were cut back, 1 base at V and 4 bases at J, with 7 bases in the middle. This CDR3 has 13 amino acids. The CDR3 sequence: CARSLRVADTQYF. The CDR3 nucleotides read TGTGCCAGAAGCTTGCGGGTGGCAGATACGCAGTATTTT.

The chain joins TRBV28 to TRBJ1-2; D is undetermined. With 1 base removed from V and 4 bases from J, the gap between germline ends came to 10 bases. The CDR3 is 14 residues long. Germline loops: CDR1 MDHEN, CDR2 SYDVKM. CDR3: CASSLSVSGYGYTF. The CDR3 nucleotides read TGTGCCAGCAGTTTATCAGTCAGCGGCTATGGCTACACCTTC.